Given below is one T cell receptor beta chain in context. This sample was included in a study of OX40 agonist ivuxolimab in advanced cancers. This table comes from immunoSEQ multiplex PCR, and its TCRdb copy is limited to in-frame clones, with some not included. This table holds about 75,000 clones, around 86% found once. Trimming removed 4 bases from V and 1 base from J; junction bases left unmatched: 3. CDR1 and CDR2 from the germline V gene are SEHNR and FQNEAQ (reference sequence). The CDR3 runs to 17 residues. This receptor was taken from an adult with an advanced solid tumor such as melanoma, head and neck, liver or kidney cancer. The specimen comprised CD4+ or CD8+ T cells sorted from blood, sampled in a trial of the OX40 agonist ivuxolimab. The genes are TRBV7-9 and TRBJ1-6, with 11 nucleotides matching TRBD1. The CDR3 here is CASSSGTGGSYNSPLHF. CDR3 nucleotide sequence: TGTGCCAGCAGCTCCGGGACAGGGGGATCCTATAATTCACCCCTCCACTTT. The variable domain in full, with the rest retrieved from reference TRBV7-9 and TRBJ1-6, is DTGVSQNPRHKITKRGQNVTFRCDPISEHNRLYWYRQTLGQGPEFLTYFQNEAQLEKSRLLSDRFSAERPKGSFSTLEIQRTEQGDSAMYLCASSSGTGGSYNSPLHFGNGTRLTVT.